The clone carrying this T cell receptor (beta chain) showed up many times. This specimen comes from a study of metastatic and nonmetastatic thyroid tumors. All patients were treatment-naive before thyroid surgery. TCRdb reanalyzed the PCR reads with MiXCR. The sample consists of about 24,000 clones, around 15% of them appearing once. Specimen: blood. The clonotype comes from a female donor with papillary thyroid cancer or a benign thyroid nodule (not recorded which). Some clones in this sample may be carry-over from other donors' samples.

The CDR3 reads CASTPGTLGPPLHF. CDR3 DNA: TGTGCCAGCACCCCCGGGACGTTGGGGCCACCCCTCCACTTT. The V and J genes are TRBV28 and TRBJ1-6, with D perhaps TRBD1 (5 bases). Trimming stripped 7 bases from V and 11 bases from J, with 18 bases between. Germline CDR1 MDHEN, CDR2 SYDVKM. This CDR3 is built from 14 residues. The full variable domain, with the rest looked up from reference TRBV28 and TRBJ1-6, is DVKVTQSSRYLVKRTGEKVFLECVQDMDHENMFWYRQDPGLGLRLIYFSYDVKMKEKGDIPEGYSVSREKKERFSLILESASTNQTSMYLCASTPGTLGPPLHFGNGTRLTVT.